This TCR beta chain is from a study of blood T cell repertoires in COVID-19. The CDR3 has 15 residues. The germline V gene encodes CDR1 ENHRY and CDR2 SYGVKD. Trimming took 6 bases from V and 1 from J; bases not matched to a gene: 4. Measured with immunoSEQ multiplex PCR; TCRdb has only the in-frame clones, and not every one. This table has 70,000 or so clones, about four fifths appearing once. The V call is TRBV10-3, the J call TRBJ2-7; the match to TRBD2 covers 12 bases. The sequenced sample was peripheral blood. This TCR came from a human donor in a cohort sampled during active COVID-19. The CDR3 DNA reads TGTGCCATCAGCCATGGGACTAGCGGGTCCTACGAGCAGTACTTC. This encodes CAISHGTSGSYEQYF.